The clone carrying this T cell receptor beta chain was observed at least ten times. The entry originates in a study of metastatic and nonmetastatic thyroid tumors. From the PCR reads, TCRdb re-called clones with MiXCR. The sample has some 34,000 clones, around 21% seen once. This CDR3 region has 16 residues. Germline V lookup: CDR1 KGHDR, CDR2 SFDVKD. V lost 4 bases to trimming and J lost 2 bases, with 11 bases between them. Prior to thyroid surgery, none of the patients had received any treatment. V gene TRBV24-1 combines with J gene TRBJ2-6; tentatively, D is TRBD1 (5 bases). Sequenced sample: blood. The sequence was obtained from a female donor with papillary thyroid cancer or a benign thyroid nodule (not recorded which). Some clones in this sample may be carry-over from other donors' samples. As DNA, the CDR3 is TGTGCCACCAGTGAACCGACAGCCACTGGGGCCAACGTCCTGACTTTC. Its translation is CATSEPTATGANVLTF.